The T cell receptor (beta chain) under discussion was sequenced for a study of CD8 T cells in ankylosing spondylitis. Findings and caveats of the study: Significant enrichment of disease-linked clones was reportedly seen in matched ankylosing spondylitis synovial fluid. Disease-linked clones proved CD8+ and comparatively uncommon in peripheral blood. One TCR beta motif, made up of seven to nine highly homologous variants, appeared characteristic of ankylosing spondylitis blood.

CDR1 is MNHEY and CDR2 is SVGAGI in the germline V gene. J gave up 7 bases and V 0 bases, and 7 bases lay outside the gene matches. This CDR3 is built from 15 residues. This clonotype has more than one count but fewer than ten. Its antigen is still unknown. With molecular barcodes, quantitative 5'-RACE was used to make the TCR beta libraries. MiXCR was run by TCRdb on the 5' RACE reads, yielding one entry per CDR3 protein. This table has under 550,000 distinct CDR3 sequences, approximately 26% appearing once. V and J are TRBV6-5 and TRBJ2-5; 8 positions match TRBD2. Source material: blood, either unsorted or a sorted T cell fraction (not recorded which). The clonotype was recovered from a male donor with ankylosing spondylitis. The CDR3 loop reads CASSYSGLEGGTQYF. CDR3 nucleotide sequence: TGTGCCAGCAGTTACTCGGGACTAGAGGGAGGGACCCAGTACTTC.